These 5 T cell receptor beta chains share one sample of origin, sequenced in a study of blood T cell repertoires in COVID-19. Method: immunoSEQ multiplex PCR; TCRdb's copy keeps in-frame clones and lacks some. This table holds 250,000 or so clones, roughly 91% found once. Source material: PBMCs or T cells enriched from blood (not recorded which). Source of these receptors: a middle-aged man who had recovered from COVID-19.

This chain links TRBV5-1 with TRBJ2-7, with 9 bases that match TRBD1. CDR1 SGHRS and CDR2 YFSETQ come from the germline V gene. This CDR3 has 17 amino acids. Trimming cost V 0 bases and J 3 bases; bases outside gene matches: 10. CDR3 residues: CASSLDLRGQGRYEQYF. The CDR3 coding sequence is TGCGCCAGCAGCTTGGATCTTAGGGGACAGGGACGCTACGAGCAGTACTTC.

This sequence joins TRBV4-1 and TRBJ1-6; the D gene is possibly TRBD1 (5 bases). V was cut by 0 bases and J by 0 bases, with 18 bases left in between. The CDR3 consists of 20 residues. Germline values: CDR1 MGHRA, CDR2 YSYEKL. The CDR3 here is CASSQDHPIGRGSYNSPLHF. CDR3 bases: TGCGCCAGCAGCCAAGATCATCCGATAGGAAGGGGCTCCTATAATTCACCCCTCCACTTT.

The CDR3 region is CATSEVGGSSYNEQFF. The CDR3 DNA follows: TGTGCCACCAGTGAAGTTGGGGGGAGTAGTTACAATGAGCAGTTCTTC. The chain recombines TRBV24-1 with TRBJ2-1, with a tentative D call TRBD2 (6 bases). V lost 4 bases and J 4 bases, leaving 16 bases between the germline ends. Per germline, CDR1 KGHDR and CDR2 SFDVKD. This CDR3 has 16 residues.

The gene calls are TRBV28 and TRBJ1-5; TRBD1 matches 8 bases. V was clipped by 6 bases and J by 3 bases; unmatched bases: 7. The length of the CDR3 is 15 residues. Germline V gives CDR1 MDHEN, CDR2 SYDVKM. CDR3: CASRPQGEYNQPQHF. The DNA of the CDR3 is TGTGCCAGCAGGCCACAGGGGGAGTACAATCAGCCCCAGCATTTT.

As concerns this clone: The identical CDR3 is also encoded by other nucleotide sequences in the sample. The V call is TRBV21-1, the J call TRBJ2-1; the D segment call TRBD2 is taken from the table without a DNA check. TRBV21-1 has pseudogene status. This CDR3 has 17 residues. The CDR3 loop reads CASSKIISGRGNNEQFF. For the CDR3, the DNA is TGTGCCAGCAGCAAAATCATTAGCGGGAGGGGAAACAATGAGCAGTTCTTC.